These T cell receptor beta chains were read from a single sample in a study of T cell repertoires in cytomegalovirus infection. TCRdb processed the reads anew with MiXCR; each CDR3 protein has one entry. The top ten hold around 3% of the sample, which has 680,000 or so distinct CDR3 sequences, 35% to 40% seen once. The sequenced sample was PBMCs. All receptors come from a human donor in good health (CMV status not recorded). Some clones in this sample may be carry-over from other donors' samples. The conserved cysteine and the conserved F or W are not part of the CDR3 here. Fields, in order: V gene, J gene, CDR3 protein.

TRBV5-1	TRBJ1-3	ASSYSSGNSGNTIY
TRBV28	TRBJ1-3	ASSLDPKNTIY
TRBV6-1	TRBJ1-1	ASSVVRGWEAF
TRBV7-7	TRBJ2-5	ASSPTGNQGETQY
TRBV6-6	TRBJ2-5	ASRRSLSMWGGLRETQY
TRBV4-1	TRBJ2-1	ASSPTRPDFIQF
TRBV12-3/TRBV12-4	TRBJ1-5	ASSPSRPSNQPQH
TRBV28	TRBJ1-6	ASSPPQGNNSPLH
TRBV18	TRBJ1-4	ASSPQRQGGEKLF
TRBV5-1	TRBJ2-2	ASSPSDTPHGELF
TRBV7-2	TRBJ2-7	ASSFSEGSYEQY
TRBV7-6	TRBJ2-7	ASSSRRGAGREAYEQY
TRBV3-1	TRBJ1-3	ASSQGRANSGNTIY
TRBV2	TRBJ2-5	ASSVGGSEETQY
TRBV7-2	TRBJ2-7	ASSQAGVSSYEQY
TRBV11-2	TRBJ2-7	ASSSGLAVVGEQY
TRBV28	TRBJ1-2	ASGSTDRFS
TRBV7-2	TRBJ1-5	ASSLAGSPQH
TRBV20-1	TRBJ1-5	SARDPAYSNQPQH
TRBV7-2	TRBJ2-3	ASSLVGGPSDTQY
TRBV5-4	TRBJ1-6	ASSNPDRFNSPLH
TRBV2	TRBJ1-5	ASSSGKNSNQPQH
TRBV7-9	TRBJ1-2	ASSSPGTGGIYGYT
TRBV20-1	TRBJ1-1	SARDLSEAF
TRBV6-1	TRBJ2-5	ASGWQDQETQY
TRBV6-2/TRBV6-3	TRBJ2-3	ASSKGQGTTDTQY
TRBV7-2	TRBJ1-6	ASSWDRGLYNSPLH
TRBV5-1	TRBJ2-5	ASSLAGAQETQY
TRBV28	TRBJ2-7	ASSLDRVKY
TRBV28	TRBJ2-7	ASSPPGTSGNYEQY
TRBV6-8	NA	ASSQTDRDNEQY
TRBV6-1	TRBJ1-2	ASRQNNYGYT
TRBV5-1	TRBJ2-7	ASSLTTGYPYEQY
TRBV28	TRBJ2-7	ASSFTSGNGEQY
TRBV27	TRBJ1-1	ASSFFRQGGENTEAF
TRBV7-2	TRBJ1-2	ASSPGGGSNYGYT
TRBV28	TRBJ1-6	ASSLAQGRSPLH